Listed below are T cell receptor beta chains from one sample, sequenced in a study of beta chain features in type 1 diabetes. The assay was immunoSEQ multiplex PCR, and TCRdb's table has in-frame clones only and misses some. The sample has around 500,000 clones, around 10% seen once; the top ten hold about 0.045%. The source material was naive CD4+ T cells from blood. All receptors derive from a woman between 18 and 29 years old in good health. Both conserved end residues are part of each CDR3. The D gene is left open where the match is weak. Clone sizes are given selectively: once, few, many, or a class where the clone is expanded.

V	J	D	size	DNA	CDR3
TRBV4-3	TRBJ2-2	.	few	TGCGCCAGCAGCCTGACCCTCTCGGGAGAAAGCCCCACCGGGGAGCTGTTTTTT	CASSLTLSGESPTGELFF
TRBV6-1	TRBJ1-6	.	few	TGTGCCAGCAGCCACCCGAACTCACCCCTCCACTTT	CASSHPNSPLHF
TRBV28	TRBJ2-3	.	.	TGTGCCAGCAGTTACGGGGGCACAGATACGCAGTATTTT	CASSYGGTDTQYF
TRBV2	TRBJ1-6	.	.	TGTGCCAGCAGTGAAATTGGACCTGAGGCCCTCCACTTT	CASSEIGPEALHF
TRBV14	TRBJ2-4	.	few	TGTGCCAGCAGCCAAGATTTCGGGTCCAAAAACATTCAGTACTTC	CASSQDFGSKNIQYF
TRBV7-3	TRBJ2-1	.	few	TGTGCCAGCAGCCCCAACCCACGGGGAATTTACAATGAGCAGTTCTTC	CASSPNPRGIYNEQFF
TRBV9	TRBJ2-1	TRBD2	.	TGTGCCAGCAGCGTAGGTGCTAGCGGAGGTTACAATGAGCAGTTCTTC	CASSVGASGGYNEQFF
TRBV29-1	TRBJ2-5	.	.	TGCAGCGTTGAAGGCAGAAATCAAGAGACCCAGTACTTC	CSVEGRNQETQYF
TRBV7-9	TRBJ2-3	.	.	TGTGCCGGGGGGCACGGCGCAGATACGCAGTATTTT	CAGGHGADTQYF
TRBV15	TRBJ2-7	TRBD2	few	TGTGCCACCAGCAGAGACGGCGGGGGACTTCTGGAGCAGTACTTC	CATSRDGGGLLEQYF
TRBV6-1	TRBJ1-2	.	.	TGTGCCAGCAGTGAAGCCTGGGGAGATGGCTACACCTTC	CASSEAWGDGYTF
TRBV25-1	TRBJ2-1	TRBD1	few	TGTGCCAGCAGTGTACGACAGGGGTATGAGCAGTTCTTC	CASSVRQGYEQFF
TRBV7-2	TRBJ2-1	.	.	TGTGCCAGCAGCCAGACCGGGACTCAAGCATACGAGCAGTTCTTC	CASSQTGTQAYEQFF
TRBV23-1	TRBJ1-2	.	many	TGCGCCAGCAGTCAAGGTGGCTACACCTTC	CASSQGGYTF
TRBV20-1	TRBJ1-2	.	.	TGCAGTGCTTTGTTCTATGAAGGCTACACCTTC	CSALFYEGYTF
TRBV29-1	TRBJ2-5	TRBD2	few	TGCAGCGTTGGGTCTAGCGGGAGTCGGGAGACCCAGTACTTC	CSVGSSGSRETQYF
TRBV18	TRBJ2-1	.	.	TGTGCCAGCTCACCACTAACAGGGAATGAGCAGTTCTTC	CASSPLTGNEQFF
TRBV7-2	TRBJ2-5	.	few	TGTGCCAGCAGCTCCCCGGTGGGGACCCAGTACTTC	CASSSPVGTQYF
TRBV4-1	TRBJ1-4	TRBD1	.	TGCGCCAGCAGCCAGACGGACAGGATTAATGAAAAACTGTTTTTT	CASSQTDRINEKLFF
TRBV25-1	TRBJ2-1	.	.	TGTGCCAGCAGTCAGTTCGGTGAGCAGTTCTTC	CASSQFGEQFF
TRBV7-2	TRBJ2-3	.	.	TGTGCCAGCAGCTTAGCACGGCTAGCCACAGATACGCAGTATTTT	CASSLARLATDTQYF
TRBV13	TRBJ2-2	.	few	TGTGCCAGCAGCTCCCGAGTCCGGACAGGACCTGCGGGGGTGATGAACACCGGGGAGCTGTTTTTT	CASSSRVRTGPAGVMNTGELFF
TRBV7-2	TRBJ2-1	TRBD1	.	TGTGCCAGCAGCCCCTGGGGGATTCGGGACAGAGGGGCCCATGAGCAGTTCTTC	CASSPWGIRDRGAHEQFF
TRBV14	TRBJ2-1	TRBD2	many	TGTGCCAGCAGCCTCGGGACTAGCGGGCACTACAATGAGCAGTTCTTC	CASSLGTSGHYNEQFF
TRBV7-3	TRBJ2-2	.	.	TGTGCCAGCAGCTTACTGGCTGTCACCGGGGAGCTGTTTTTT	CASSLLAVTGELFF
TRBV28	TRBJ2-5	.	.	TGTGCCAGCAGTGCCCGGACCGAGACCCAGTACTTC	CASSARTETQYF
TRBV5-4	TRBJ2-3	.	few	TGTGCCAGCAGCTTAATAGGGGATACGCAGTATTTT	CASSLIGDTQYF
TRBV6-5	TRBJ1-2	.	few	TGTGCCAGCAGTTATGGGCAAAGGGGCGGCTATGGCTACACCTTC	CASSYGQRGGYGYTF
TRBV6-4	TRBJ2-1	TRBD1	few	TGTGCCAGCAGTGATAGGACAGGGGGCCCCTACAATGAGCAGTTCTTC	CASSDRTGGPYNEQFF
TRBV14	TRBJ1-2	.	.	TGTGCCAGCAGCCAAGTCGGCTATGGCTACACCTTC	CASSQVGYGYTF
TRBV29-1	TRBJ2-3	.	.	TGCAGCGCTAACCCAGGAGATACGCAGTATTTT	CSANPGDTQYF
TRBV7-2	TRBJ2-5	.	few	TGTGCCAGCAGCTTCGGGGGGCTGGGGGAGACCCAGTACTTC	CASSFGGLGETQYF
TRBV28	TRBJ1-5	.	.	TGTGCCAGCACCCGGAGAGGCTTGGGTCAGCCCCAGCATTTT	CASTRRGLGQPQHF
TRBV7-9	TRBJ2-3	TRBD2	.	TGTGCCAGCAGCTCGCGCGGGGGTGTAAGCACAGATACGCAGTATTTT	CASSSRGGVSTDTQYF
TRBV2	TRBJ1-5	TRBD1	few	TGTGCCAGCAGTGTTCAGGGGGCGCAGCCCCAGCATTTT	CASSVQGAQPQHF
TRBV19	TRBJ2-3	TRBD1	few	TGTGCCAGTAGTAGTAGACAGGGGTTCACAGATACGCAGTATTTT	CASSSRQGFTDTQYF
TRBV7-2	TRBJ2-3	TRBD1	few	TGTGCCAGCAGCTCAGGGGGCGCAGATACGCAGTATTTT	CASSSGGADTQYF
TRBV4-1	TRBJ2-5	.	.	TGCGCCAGCAGCCAGGGCTTTCTCAGGGGAGAGACCCAGTACTTC	CASSQGFLRGETQYF
TRBV4-2	TRBJ1-6	.	.	TGTGCCAGCAGCCAAGCGCGGACTAATTCACCCCTCCACTTT	CASSQARTNSPLHF
TRBV7-9	TRBJ1-1	.	.	TGTGCCAGCAGCTTAGCGCGAGAGGGGAGGAGCACTGAAGCTTTCTTT	CASSLAREGRSTEAFF
TRBV5-1	TRBJ1-1	.	.	TGCGCCAGCAGGAACCACAGGGCTGGCACTGAAGCTTTCTTT	CASRNHRAGTEAFF
TRBV27	TRBJ2-1	.	.	TGTGCCAGCAGTGGTGGGACCCGAGGAACCTACAATGAGCAGTTCTTC	CASSGGTRGTYNEQFF
TRBV6-6	TRBJ1-1	TRBD1	.	TGTGCCAGCACCTTCCGGGACAGGCCCGGTGGGGCTTTCTTT	CASTFRDRPGGAFF
TRBV7-2	TRBJ2-4	.	.	TGTGCCAGCAGCCCACGGACAGCTCTAGCCAAAAACATTCAGTACTTC	CASSPRTALAKNIQYF
TRBV19	TRBJ2-1	TRBD2	few	TGTGCCAGTAGTATGGGACTAGCGCCCAACAATGAGCAGTTCTTC	CASSMGLAPNNEQFF
TRBV5-4	TRBJ2-7	TRBD1	.	TGTGCCAGCAGCTTACGGGACAGGGTTGGCGACGAGCAGTACTTC	CASSLRDRVGDEQYF
TRBV18	TRBJ1-1	.	few	TGTGCCAGCTCACCCCTTCAGGGAGTGCACACTGAAGCTTTCTTT	CASSPLQGVHTEAFF
TRBV9	TRBJ2-3	TRBD2	few	TGTGCCAGCGATTCTAGCGGGAGCAGCACAGATACGCAGTATTTT	CASDSSGSSTDTQYF